This T cell receptor (beta chain) was sequenced in a study of T cell responses to AZD1222 COVID-19 vaccine. Findings and limits, study-wide: All repertoire sampling was performed exclusively after the peak T cell response. Spike-wide vaccine-associated CD4 TCRs dominated at 160-218 and 743-854. White British ancestry dominated among donors, who included more females, and clonal diversity was possibly underestimated.

A word on this clone: What it binds is not known.

Clones were read by immunoSEQ multiplex PCR, and TCRdb kept only the in-frame ones, dropping some. The table records some 120,000 clones, around 89% of them present only once. Germline V gene data show CDR1 as SGHTA and CDR2 as FQGNSA. This CDR3 is built from 13 residues. V lost 0 bases and J 6 bases, leaving 9 bases between the germline ends. The clonotype was recovered from an adult in good health. The chain links TRBV7-2 to TRBJ2-7; TRBD2 is a possible D gene (5 bases). This sample comprised peripheral blood, obtained on day 0 of MenACWY control vaccination. The CDR3 nucleotides are TGTGCCAGCAGCTTAGCCAGGACTTCCGAGCAGTACTTC. Its protein is CASSLARTSEQYF.